Described below is a single T cell receptor (beta chain) sequence and its context. Its antigen is unknown. For the second PCR, which ran for roughly 7 to 11 cycles, a sample-barcoded 5' primer and a J-beta primer mix were used. A single record per CDR3 protein comes from TCRdb applying MiXCR to the 5' RACE reads. The repertoire holds approximately 670,000 distinct CDR3 sequences, roughly 43% seen once, with around 30% in the top ten. The source of the sample is a study of blood T cells in healthy people across ages. Total RNA amounts of at least 5.5 micrograms were extracted per sample. General study points: In long-lived donors, naive CD4+ cell counts and diversity exceeded those of aged donors. When one million T cells were used, diversity estimates were thought to be underestimates.

Sequencing was carried out using blood. The TCR was taken from a man aged 80 or over in good health.

Here the CDR3 reads CASAPLTAMNTEAFF. In DNA, the CDR3 is TGCGCCAGTGCTCCCCTGACTGCCATGAACACTGAAGCTTTCTTT. The V and J genes are TRBV5-1 and TRBJ1-1; D is undetermined. CDR1 and CDR2 from the germline V gene are SGHRS and YFSETQ. V was trimmed by 8 bases and J by 0 bases, leaving 17 bases between them. This CDR3 is built from 15 residues.